What follows are 8 T cell receptor beta chains derived from one specimen sequenced in a study of cytomegalovirus exposure and HLA in healthy donors. PCR amplification relied on 60 Vbeta primers (plus 13 Jbeta primers). TCRdb keeps only in-frame clones here, not all; method: immunoSEQ multiplex PCR. The sample contains fewer than 200,000 clones, over 70% of which appear only once. Specimen: PBMCs. These receptors originate from a woman in her forties or fifties in good health and CMV-seropositive.

The J gene is TRBJ1-5, the V gene TRBV6-6, with D uncertain. This CDR3 is built from 15 residues. V lost 0 bases and J 4 bases, leaving 10 bases between the germline ends. Germline CDR1 is MNHNY and CDR2 is SVGAGI (reference sequence). The CDR3 spells CASSYSMVVNQPQHF. The CDR3 nucleotides read TGTGCCAGCAGTTACTCGATGGTAGTTAATCAGCCCCAGCATTTT.

The chain recombines TRBV2 with TRBJ1-1; D remains ambiguous. Germline V gene lookup returns CDR1 SNHLY and CDR2 FYNNEI. The germline V and J ends were trimmed by 2 bases and 2 bases, with 9 bases remaining between them. The CDR3 runs to 14 residues. The CDR3 protein is CASSERRGNTEAFF. The CDR3 bases are TGTGCCAGCAGTGAAAGGAGAGGAAACACTGAAGCTTTCTTT. The whole variable domain, remainder taken from reference TRBV2 and TRBJ1-1, is EPEVTQTPSHQVTQMGQEVILRCVPISNHLYFYWYRQILGQKVEFLVSFYNNEISEKSEIFDDQFSVERPDGSNFTLKIRSTKLEDSAMYFCASSERRGNTEAFFGQGTRLTVV.

The rearrangement uses TRBV9 and TRBJ2-5; 7 bases agree with TRBD2. The CDR3 loop spans 15 amino acids. Germline V gene lookup returns CDR1 SGDLS and CDR2 YYNGEE. Losses at the gene ends were 4 bases for V and 1 base for J; bases not matched to a gene: 7. The CDR3, as DNA: TGTGCCAGCAGCCCGGGGGGACCGAGCCAAGAGACCCAGTACTTC. It codes for CASSPGGPSQETQYF.

This chain uses TRBV6-6 with TRBJ1-1, with D possibly being TRBD1 (6 bases). The V gene lost 6 bases and the J gene lost 3 bases, with 17 bases spanning the gap. From germline, CDR1 is MNHNY and CDR2 SVGAGI (reference sequence). The length of the CDR3 is 15 residues. The CDR3 sequence is CASRPPRGRDTEAFF. In DNA form, the CDR3 reads TGTGCCAGCAGACCACCCAGGGGTCGGGACACTGAAGCTTTCTTT.

This CDR3 is CAWSDPGYGYTF. The CDR3 DNA follows: TGTGCCTGGAGTGATCCAGGGTATGGCTACACCTTC. The V call is TRBV30, the J call TRBJ1-2; a possible D gene is TRBD1 (5 bases). CDR1 is GTSNPN, CDR2 SVGIG, per germline (reference sequence). V lost 1 base to trimming and J lost 5 bases, with 8 bases between them. The CDR3 is made up of 12 amino acids.

The rearrangement joins TRBV28 to TRBJ1-2, with 7 nucleotides matching TRBD1. The ends lost 6 bases at V and 3 bases at J; junction bases unmatched: 7. Germline V gene data show CDR1 as MDHEN and CDR2 as SYDVKM. CDR3 length: 14 amino acids. The CDR3 DNA follows: TGTGCCAGCAGAGAACAGGGGCCGGACTATGGCTACACCTTC. This codes for CASREQGPDYGYTF.

The chain links TRBV30 to TRBJ1-5, with 10 bases fitting TRBD1. The CDR3 consists of 14 residues. With 4 bases clipped from V and 6 bases from J, the junction kept 6 bases outside the gene matches. Per germline, CDR1 GTSNPN and CDR2 SVGIG (reference sequence). CDR3 sequence reads: CAWNHGQGVQPQHF. CDR3 bases: TGTGCCTGGAATCACGGACAGGGGGTTCAGCCCCAGCATTTT.

The rearrangement links TRBV5-6 to TRBJ2-2, with 7 nucleotides matching TRBD2. Trimming cost V 4 bases and J 5 bases; bases outside gene matches: 8. Germline assignment: CDR1 SGHDT and CDR2 YYEEEE. This CDR3 contains 15 residues. In nucleotides, the CDR3 is TGTGCCAGCAGCCTCCAGCGGGAAATGACCGGGGAGCTGTTTTTT. Its translation: CASSLQREMTGELFF.